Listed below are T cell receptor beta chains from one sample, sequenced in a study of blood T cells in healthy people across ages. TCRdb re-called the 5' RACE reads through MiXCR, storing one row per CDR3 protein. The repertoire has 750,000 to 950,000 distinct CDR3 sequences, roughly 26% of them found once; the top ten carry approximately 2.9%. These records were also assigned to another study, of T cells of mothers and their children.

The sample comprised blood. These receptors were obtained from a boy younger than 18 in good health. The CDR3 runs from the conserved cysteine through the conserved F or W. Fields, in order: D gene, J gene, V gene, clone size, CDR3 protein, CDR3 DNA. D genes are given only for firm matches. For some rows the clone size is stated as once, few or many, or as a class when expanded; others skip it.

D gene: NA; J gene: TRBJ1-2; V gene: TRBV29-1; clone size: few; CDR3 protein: CSVRQGLGYTF; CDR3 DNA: TGCAGCGTTAGGCAGGGCCTTGGCTACACCTTC
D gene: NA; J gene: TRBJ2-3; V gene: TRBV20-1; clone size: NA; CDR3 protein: CSARDLSRGPDTQYF; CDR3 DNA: TGCAGTGCTAGAGATCTTTCTCGGGGCCCCGATACGCAGTATTTT
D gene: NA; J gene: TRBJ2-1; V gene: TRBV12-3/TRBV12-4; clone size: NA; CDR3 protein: CASSLNFNEQFF; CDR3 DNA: TGTGCCAGCAGTTTAAATTTTAATGAGCAGTTCTTC
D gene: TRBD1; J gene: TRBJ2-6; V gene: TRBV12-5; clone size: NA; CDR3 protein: CASGLVPRDRGSGANVLTF; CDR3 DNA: TGTGCTAGTGGTTTGGTACCCAGGGACAGGGGAAGCGGGGCCAACGTCCTGACTTTC
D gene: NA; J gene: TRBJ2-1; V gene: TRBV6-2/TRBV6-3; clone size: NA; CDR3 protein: CASRGGEQFF; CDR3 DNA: TGTGCCAGCAGGGGGGGTGAGCAGTTCTTC
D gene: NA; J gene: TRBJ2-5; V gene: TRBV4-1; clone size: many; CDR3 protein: CASSQNPRGSQETQYF; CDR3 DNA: TGCGCCAGCAGCCAGAACCCTCGGGGCTCCCAAGAGACCCAGTACTTC
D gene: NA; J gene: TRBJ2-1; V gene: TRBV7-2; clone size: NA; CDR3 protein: CASSLAVRGSYNEQFF; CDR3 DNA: TGTGCCAGCAGCTTAGCAGTCAGGGGCTCCTACAATGAGCAGTTCTTC
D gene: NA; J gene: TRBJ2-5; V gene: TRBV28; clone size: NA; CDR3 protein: CASTTGSARTSQETQYF; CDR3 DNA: TGTGCCAGCACCACCGGTTCTGCTCGGACCTCCCAAGAGACCCAGTACTTC
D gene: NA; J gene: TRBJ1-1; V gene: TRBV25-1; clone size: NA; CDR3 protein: CASSEYDENTEAFF; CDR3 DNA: TGTGCCAGCAGTGAATACGATGAGAACACTGAAGCTTTCTTT
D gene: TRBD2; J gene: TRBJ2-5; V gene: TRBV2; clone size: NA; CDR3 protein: CASSGTSGVETQYF; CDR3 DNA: TGTGCCAGCAGTGGGACTAGCGGGGTGGAGACCCAGTACTTC